This T cell receptor (beta chain) appears in the sequencing data of a study of blood T cell repertoires in COVID-19. In the study overall: T cells, B-cell-depleted T cells, or PBMCs provided the cDNA or gDNA that served as material.

J lost 6 bases, V lost 4 bases, and 13 bases had no gene match. Germline CDR1 reads SGHDT; CDR2 reads YYEEEE. This CDR3 is 16 amino acids long. As originally analysed: Amplification from reference gene primers served as the basis for estimated nucleated cell counts. The repertoire was sequenced with immunoSEQ multiplex PCR; TCRdb's copy has only in-frame clones and lacks some. V and J calls and clone size follow that table, whereas D and trimming were derived from the DNA. The table shows around 300,000 clones, with about 90% occurring only once. Sequencing was done on a sample of peripheral blood. The chain employs TRBV5-6 and TRBJ1-1; TRBD1 matches 9 bases. The TCR comes from a woman aged 25 to 39 with COVID-19, enrolled during active disease. The CDR3 sequence is CASSPGQGLSGAEAFF. Here the CDR3 DNA reads TGTGCCAGCAGCCCGGGACAGGGACTTTCGGGCGCTGAAGCTTTCTTT.